The 32 T cell receptor beta chains reported below all come from one sample, sequenced in a study of identical twins. TCRdb ran MiXCR on the 5' RACE reads and lists one entry per CDR3 protein. The profile shows around 500,000 distinct CDR3 sequences, approximately 15% of them singletons. These data were likewise used in another study, on yellow fever vaccine responses in identical twins.

Sequences were obtained from CD4+ T cells sorted from blood. The receptors originated from a woman aged 18-30 years in good health.

The rearrangement uses TRBV12-3 or TRBV12-4 and TRBJ2-3, with TRBD1 matching over 7 bases. There are 13 residues in the CDR3. The trim removed 4 bases at V and 9 bases at J, leaving 7 bases unmatched. The chain's CDR3 is CASSWDSPGTQYF. The CDR3 region has the DNA TGTGCCAGCAGTTGGGACAGCCCCGGCACGCAGTATTTT.

The chain carries TRBV6-5 and TRBJ2-7; 16 nucleotides match TRBD2. Losses at the gene ends were 2 bases for V and 4 bases for J; bases not matched to a gene: 5. The length of the CDR3 is 17 residues. Per the germline V gene, CDR1 is MNHEY and CDR2 is SVGAGI. In nucleotides, the CDR3 is TGTGCCAGCAGTTACCGGGGACTAGCGGGAGGGGTATACGAGCAGTACTTC. Protein product: CASSYRGLAGGVYEQYF.

This clonotype came up a few times. The J gene is TRBJ2-2, the V gene TRBV5-1, with unresolved D. CDR3 length equals 15 residues. With 1 base removed from V and 1 base from J, the gap between germline ends came to 8 bases. Germline CDR1 SGHRS, CDR2 YFSETQ. CDR3 in amino acids: CASSLRSENTGELFF. In nucleotides, the CDR3 is TGCGCCAGCAGCTTGAGATCAGAGAACACCGGGGAGCTGTTTTTT.

This clonotype has just a few counts. The rearrangement links TRBV6-5 to TRBJ2-5; no definite D call. The CDR3 covers 15 residues. Trimming removed 2 bases at V and 5 bases at J, with 15 bases between. Germline V lookup: CDR1 MNHEY, CDR2 SVGAGI. The CDR3 DNA sequence: TGTGCCAGCAGTTACACCACTAATCCTGGGGAGACCCAGTACTTC. It is translated as CASSYTTNPGETQYF.

A few counts support this clonotype. The V gene is TRBV14, the J gene TRBJ2-7, with 9 bases aligning to TRBD1. Germline loops: CDR1 SGHDN, CDR2 FVKESK. V gave up 4 bases and J gave up 3 bases; unmatched junction bases: 4. This CDR3 has 14 residues. The CDR3 protein is CASSLKTGGYEQYF. CDR3 nucleotides: TGTGCCAGCAGCCTAAAGACAGGGGGCTACGAGCAGTACTTC.

J is TRBJ2-3 and V is TRBV4-3, with D unresolved. Germline CDR1 is LGHNA and CDR2 is YSLEER. Trimming took off 0 bases at V and 5 bases at J, with 6 bases between the two ends. The CDR3 runs to 13 residues. CDR3 nucleotides: TGCGCCAGCAGCCAAGACACCATAGATACGCAGTATTTT. It specifies CASSQDTIDTQYF.

This clonotype was counted only a few times. V and J are TRBV5-1 and TRBJ1-1; D unresolved. Trimming left V 0 bases short and J 4 bases short, with 10 bases between. CDR1 is SGHRS and CDR2 is YFSETQ in the germline V gene. This CDR3 region has 14 residues. The CDR3 loop is CASSLGQVGTEAFF. DNA of the CDR3: TGCGCCAGCAGCTTGGGGCAGGTTGGCACTGAAGCTTTCTTT.

This clonotype was picked up a small number of times. This rearrangement joins TRBV3-1 to TRBJ2-7; 10 positions agree with TRBD2. CDR1 and CDR2 from the germline V gene are LGHDT and YNNKEL (reference sequence). The CDR3 covers 17 residues. Trimming took 2 bases from V and 5 from J; bases not matched to a gene: 12. In DNA form, the CDR3 reads TGTGCCAGCAGCCAACTTTCCAGCGGGAGGGCCGCGCACGAGCAGTACTTC. This encodes CASSQLSSGRAAHEQYF.

The chain uses TRBV7-9 and TRBJ1-1; maybe TRBD1 (5 bases). V lost 1 base, J lost 4 bases, and 10 bases lay in between. This CDR3 is 14 amino acids long. Per the germline V gene, CDR1 is SEHNR and CDR2 is FQNEAQ (reference sequence). The CDR3 DNA sequence: TGTGCCAGCAGCTTAGAAGCAGGGAGCACTGAAGCTTTCTTT. Its translation: CASSLEAGSTEAFF.

The genes are TRBV6-5 and TRBJ2-2; the D gene could be TRBD1 or TRBD2 (5 bases each). Germline V gene sequence: CDR1 MNHEY, CDR2 SVGAGI. V was trimmed by 0 bases and J by 5 bases, leaving 16 bases between them. The CDR3 contains 17 residues. CDR3 sequence: CASSYSFGASYTGELFF. The DNA for the CDR3 is TGTGCCAGCAGTTACTCGTTCGGGGCCTCGTATACCGGGGAGCTGTTTTTT.

This clonotype occurred a few times. V is TRBV12-3 or TRBV12-4 and J is TRBJ1-2; D is unresolved. V lost 1 base and J lost 6, with 9 bases in between. This CDR3 contains 13 residues. The CDR3 region has the DNA TGTGCCAGCAGTTTAGTAGCCGGACATGGCTACACCTTC. Protein sequence: CASSLVAGHGYTF.

The chain recombines TRBV7-9 with TRBJ2-7, with no clear D. Germline CDR1 SEHNR, CDR2 FQNEAQ (reference sequence). CDR3 size: 13 residues. Trimming left V 0 bases short and J 5 bases short, with 8 bases between. The CDR3 sequence is CASSLAKAHEQYF. The CDR3 DNA sequence: TGTGCCAGCAGCTTAGCGAAGGCCCACGAGCAGTACTTC. Full variable domain (remainder filled in from reference TRBV7-9 and TRBJ2-7): DTGVSQNPRHKITKRGQNVTFRCDPISEHNRLYWYRQTLGQGPEFLTYFQNEAQLEKSRLLSDRFSAERPKGSFSTLEIQRTEQGDSAMYLCASSLAKAHEQYFGPGTRLTVT.

This clonotype was seen at least ten times. The CDR3 is CASSDSGTGVSGANVLTF. CDR3 sequence (DNA): TGTGCCAGCAGTGATAGTGGGACAGGGGTCTCTGGGGCCAACGTCCTGACTTTC. The chain joins TRBV2 to TRBJ2-6; 10 nucleotides line up with TRBD1. V dropped 3 bases and J dropped 0; count of bases not matched to a gene: 5. CDR3 size: 18 residues. Germline V gene lookup returns CDR1 SNHLY and CDR2 FYNNEI.

CDR3 DNA sequence: TGTGCCAGCAGCCAAGAAAACGGCTACACCTTC. This codes for CASSQENGYTF. The chain uses TRBV3-1 and TRBJ1-2; D is uncertain. Germline CDR1 reads LGHDT; CDR2 reads YNNKEL (reference sequence). The CDR3 length is 11 residues. Trimming cost V 0 bases and J 8 bases, with 4 bases left between them.

The chain combines TRBV2 with TRBJ1-6; 8 positions match TRBD1. The germline gives CDR1 SNHLY, CDR2 FYNNEI. V shed 6 bases and J 9 bases; nucleotides not matched to a gene: 7. CDR3 length: 14 residues. CDR3 DNA: TGTGCCAGCAGGGTGACAGGGGATACTTCACCCCTCCACTTT. Its translation: CASRVTGDTSPLHF.

This clonotype turned up a few times. The chain uses TRBV6-5 and TRBJ2-7; 14 positions agree with TRBD2. Germline V gene sequence: CDR1 MNHEY, CDR2 SVGAGI. The CDR3 contains 16 residues. The J segment lost 3 bases and the V segment lost 0 bases, leaving 1 base of the junction unmatched. CDR3 coding DNA: TGTGCCAGCAGTTACTCAGGACTAGCGGGAGGCTACGAGCAGTACTTC. It specifies CASSYSGLAGGYEQYF.

This clonotype was detected ten times or more. The J gene is TRBJ2-1, the V gene TRBV5-1; possible D gene TRBD1, 7 bases. CDR3 length: 14 amino acids. CDR1 and CDR2 (germline): SGHRS, YFSETQ. V lost 1 base and J 7 bases, leaving 12 bases between the germline ends. Here the CDR3 reads CASSLSPGGNEQFF. CDR3 nucleotides: TGCGCCAGCAGCTTGTCCCCAGGGGGGAATGAGCAGTTCTTC.

The chain has TRBV7-2 and TRBJ2-2; D ambiguous. The germline V gene encodes CDR1 SGHTA and CDR2 FQGNSA. Between the trimmed V and J ends, which lost 3 bases and 4 bases, there was a span of 12 bases. CDR3 length equals 15 residues. For the CDR3, the DNA is TGTGCCAGCAGCTTGATCAAGGGCGGCACCGGGGAGCTGTTTTTT. Translation gives CASSLIKGGTGELFF.

This clonotype has more than one count but fewer than ten. This chain joins TRBV6-2 or TRBV6-3 and TRBJ2-1; 9 bases map to TRBD1. The CDR3 sequence is 20 residues long. Germline lookup yields CDR1 MNHEY and CDR2 SVGEGT. V shed 6 bases, J shed 4 bases, and the junction held 22 bases outside the gene matches. CDR3 in amino acids: CASSPPTGGKSVGIYNEQFF. For the CDR3, the DNA is TGTGCCAGCAGCCCTCCGACAGGGGGAAAATCGGTGGGGATATACAATGAGCAGTTCTTC.

The V call is TRBV5-1, the J call TRBJ2-7; the match to TRBD1 covers 8 bases. The CDR3 covers 15 residues. Germline V gives CDR1 SGHRS, CDR2 YFSETQ. V shed 6 bases and J 0 bases; nucleotides not matched to a gene: 8. CDR3 DNA: TGCGCCAGCACTCTTCAGGGGGCTGGCTCCTACGAGCAGTACTTC. Translated: CASTLQGAGSYEQYF. Drawing the rest from reference TRBV5-1 and TRBJ2-7, the complete variable domain is KAGVTQTPRYLIKTRGQQVTLSCSPISGHRSVSWYQQTPGQGLQFLFEYFSETQRNKGNFPGRFSGRQFSNSRSEMNVSTLELGDSALYLCASTLQGAGSYEQYFGPGTRLTVT.

This rearrangement joins TRBV6-5 to TRBJ2-1; 13 bases map to TRBD2. CDR3 length: 19 residues. After removal of 0 bases from V and 7 bases from J, the junction contained 12 bases not matched to a gene. Germline CDR1 reads MNHEY; CDR2 reads SVGAGI. Written as DNA, the CDR3 is TGTGCCAGCAGTTACTCGAATCCTCGGACTAGCGGGGGTCGAAATGAGCAGTTCTTC. Encoded protein: CASSYSNPRTSGGRNEQFF.

As DNA, the CDR3 is TGCAGTGCTAGAGATGCAGGACGACCTCGAGAGACCCAGTACTTC. Protein product: CSARDAGRPRETQYF. The genes are TRBV20-1 and TRBJ2-5; D uncertain. The CDR3 runs to 15 residues. V lost 0 bases to trimming and J lost 4 bases, with 15 bases between them. Germline V gene lookup returns CDR1 DFQATT and CDR2 SNEGSKA (reference sequence).

The gene calls are TRBV7-6 and TRBJ2-5; D is uncertain. Trimming removed 1 base at V and 4 bases at J, with 10 bases between. Germline-derived CDR1 and CDR2 are SGHVS and FNYEAQ. CDR3 length: 14 residues. CDR3: CASSLDPGPETQYF. As DNA, the CDR3 is TGTGCCAGCAGCTTAGACCCGGGTCCAGAGACCCAGTACTTC.

Only one count was recorded for this clonotype. CDR3 nucleotide sequence: TGTGCCAGCAGCTGCAGGGTCTCGCAGGACGAGCAGTACTTC. Residues: CASSCRVSQDEQYF. The chain links TRBV3-1 to TRBJ2-7; D is possibly TRBD1 (5 bases). Looked up from germline, CDR1 is LGHDT and CDR2 is YNNKEL (reference sequence). This CDR3 has 14 amino acids. V lost 5 bases and J 5 bases, leaving 16 bases between the germline ends.

There are a few counts of this clonotype. This chain joins TRBV19 and TRBJ1-2, with no clear D. V shed 2 bases and J shed 7 bases, with 11 bases lying between them. The CDR3 sequence is 13 residues long. Germline V lookup: CDR1 LNHDA, CDR2 SQIVND (reference sequence). DNA of the CDR3: TGTGCCAGTAGTATAACGGGGATCAGTGGCTACACCTTC. This codes for CASSITGISGYTF.

The genes are TRBV5-6 and TRBJ2-2; 7 nucleotides line up with TRBD1. Germline V gives CDR1 SGHDT, CDR2 YYEEEE. J gave up 8 bases and V 4 bases, and 8 bases lay outside the gene matches. This CDR3 has 14 residues. This chain's CDR3 is CASSVDRLSGELFF. The CDR3 DNA follows: TGTGCCAGCAGCGTGGACAGGTTATCGGGGGAGCTGTTTTTT.

Only a few counts were recorded for this clonotype. Here the CDR3 reads CSAIPGSLLENEQFF. For the CDR3, the DNA is TGCAGTGCCATTCCCGGGAGTCTCCTAGAAAATGAGCAGTTCTTC. This chain links TRBV20-1 with TRBJ2-1; D perhaps matches TRBD2 (6 bases). Trimming removed 6 bases at V and 7 bases at J, with 22 bases between. The CDR3 sequence is 15 residues long. Looked up from germline, CDR1 is DFQATT and CDR2 is SNEGSKA (reference sequence).

This chain links TRBV7-3 with TRBJ1-2; the D gene is possibly TRBD1 (6 bases). CDR1 and CDR2 (germline): SGHTA, FQGTGA. V was trimmed by 5 bases and J by 4 bases, leaving 17 bases between them. The length of the CDR3 is 15 residues. CDR3 sequence (DNA): TGTGCCAGCAGCCCCTATGGGGCAGGGGTCTATGGCTACACCTTC. Protein product: CASSPYGAGVYGYTF.

The rearrangement uses TRBV10-3 and TRBJ2-1; TRBD2 aligns across 9 bases. This CDR3 contains 17 residues. J lost 2 bases, V lost 3 bases, and 8 bases had no gene match. Germline V gene lookup returns CDR1 ENHRY and CDR2 SYGVKD. CDR3 sequence reads: CAISDGSGGTTYNEQFF. Here the CDR3 DNA reads TGTGCCATCAGTGACGGCAGCGGGGGGACGACCTACAATGAGCAGTTCTTC.

This clonotype appeared once. A read error may be the cause here, since a much bigger clone is one base away. The chain employs TRBV10-3 and TRBJ1-6; D is perhaps TRBD1 (5 bases). Germline V gene data show CDR1 as ENHRY and CDR2 as SYGVKD. CDR3 length: 15 residues. This CDR3 is CATLQGDATNSHLHF. The DNA of the CDR3 is TGTGCCACCTTACAAGGGGACGCAACGAATTCACACCTCCACTTT.

This chain links TRBV5-1 with TRBJ2-2; possible D gene TRBD2, 5 bases. The CDR3 extends over 14 amino acids. Germline CDR1 SGHRS, CDR2 YFSETQ. Trimming shortened V by 7 bases and J by 0 bases, and 10 bases separated the two germline ends. The CDR3 sequence: CASHREPNTGELFF. CDR3 DNA sequence: TGCGCCAGCCATAGGGAGCCGAACACCGGGGAGCTGTTTTTT.

The chain combines TRBV28 with TRBJ2-4, with 10 bases lining up with TRBD2. The trim removed 6 bases at V and 5 bases at J, leaving 7 bases unmatched. Germline V gene sequence: CDR1 MDHEN, CDR2 SYDVKM. The CDR3 loop spans 15 amino acids. The CDR3 here is CASRGRLAGENIQYF. CDR3 DNA sequence: TGTGCCAGCAGAGGACGTCTAGCGGGGGAAAACATTCAGTACTTC.